These 30 T cell receptor beta chains were sequenced from one sample in a study of regulatory T cells in long-lasting Graves disease. Building the TCR beta libraries relied on iRepertoire HTBI primers, and CDR3 regions underwent Arm-PCR. One entry per CDR3 protein results from TCRdb running MiXCR on the multiplex PCR reads. This sample carries 450,000 to 700,000 distinct CDR3 sequences, roughly 13% of them seen once, and the ten largest clones take approximately 9.3%. The time point: newly diagnosed GD, antithyroid drugs for less than 3 months. Extracted PBMC RNA gave rise to the TCR library. A further study also used this sample, focusing on T cells in Graves' hyperthyroidism and ophthalmopathy.

Material: peripheral blood mononuclear cells (PBMCs), obtained at new diagnosis, from a patient treated with antithyroid drugs. The source of these receptors is a man under 40 with Graves disease.

This clonotype has only a few counts. This chain links TRBV12-3 or TRBV12-4 with TRBJ1-4; the D is unclear. This CDR3 spans 13 amino acids. V was shortened by 5 bases and J by 8 bases, with 12 bases between the two germline ends. The CDR3 DNA reads TGTGCCAGCAGTCGACTAAGTGGGGAAAAACTGTTTTTT. Protein sequence: CASSRLSGEKLFF.

This clonotype has ten or more counts. The J gene is TRBJ1-2, the V gene TRBV5-1; possible D gene TRBD1, 5 bases. The V and J ends lost 0 bases and 3 bases respectively, with 9 bases between them. Per the germline V gene, CDR1 is SGHRS and CDR2 is YFSETQ. CDR3 length equals 14 residues. The CDR3 sequence is CASSLEKGDYGYTF. CDR3 coding DNA: TGCGCCAGCAGCTTGGAGAAAGGGGACTATGGCTACACCTTC.

Many counts were recorded for this clonotype. The chain links TRBV27 to TRBJ2-1, with 9 bases identical to TRBD2. This CDR3 is 14 amino acids long. Germline trimming cut 10 bases from V and 8 bases from J; bases unmatched to any gene: 12. The germline CDR1 and CDR2 sequences are MNHEY and SMNVEV (reference sequence). The chain's CDR3 is CATRLASGNYEQFF. The DNA for the CDR3 is TGTGCCACAAGATTGGCTAGCGGGAACTATGAGCAGTTCTTC.

The chain uses TRBV5-1 and TRBJ2-7; TRBD1 might be the D (5 bases). The CDR3 sequence is 12 residues long. Between the trimmed V and J ends, which lost 0 bases and 5 bases, there was a span of 6 bases. Germline loops: CDR1 SGHRS, CDR2 YFSETQ. The CDR3 coding sequence is TGCGCCAGCAGCTTGGAGGGGCACGAGCAGTACTTC. This translates into CASSLEGHEQYF.

The sample holds many counts of this clonotype. The chain has TRBV5-1 and TRBJ1-2; possibly TRBD1 for D (6 bases). The CDR3 runs 16 residues. Trimming took 4 bases from V and 3 from J, leaving 19 bases between them. Germline V gene data show CDR1 as SGHRS and CDR2 as YFSETQ. The DNA of the CDR3 is TGCGCCAGCAGCAGGGATTACGGGGGCGCTGACTATGGCTACACCTTC. Its translation is CASSRDYGGADYGYTF.

Ten or more counts support this clonotype. This chain links TRBV6-2 or TRBV6-3 with TRBJ1-2; 8 bases are shared with TRBD1. Germline assignment: CDR1 MNHEY and CDR2 SVGEGT. V shed 3 bases and J 8 bases; nucleotides not matched to a gene: 20. The CDR3 loop spans 18 amino acids. The CDR3 region is CASSYSGGTGVGRKGYTF. CDR3 DNA sequence: TGTGCCAGCAGTTATTCCGGGGGGACAGGAGTCGGACGCAAGGGCTACACCTTC.

J is TRBJ2-5 and V is TRBV18; D gene ambiguous. Germline V CDR1 and CDR2: KGHSH, LQKENI. CDR3 length: 16 amino acids. The V and J ends lost 0 bases and 1 base respectively, with 12 bases between them. Here the CDR3 reads CASSPPVRYSQETQYF. CDR3 DNA sequence: TGTGCCAGCTCACCACCCGTAAGATACAGCCAAGAGACCCAGTACTTC.

V and J are TRBV5-1 and TRBJ2-2; no clear D. Trimming pared 6 bases from V and 4 bases from J, leaving 4 bases between. Germline CDR1 is SGHRS and CDR2 is YFSETQ. This CDR3 contains 11 residues. Here the CDR3 DNA reads TGCGCCAGCACCGTCACCGGGGAGCTGTTTTTT. Its translation: CASTVTGELFF.

This clonotype was observed at least ten times. The rearrangement joins TRBV13 to TRBJ2-1; 8 bases match TRBD2. V shed 5 bases and J 9 bases; nucleotides not matched to a gene: 9. In germline, CDR1 is PRHDT, CDR2 FYEKMQ (reference sequence). The CDR3 has 14 residues. CDR3 region: CASSNRTSMTEQFF. DNA for the CDR3: TGTGCCAGCAGCAATCGGACTAGCATGACTGAGCAGTTCTTC.

Ten or more counts support this clonotype. This chain connects TRBV2 to TRBJ1-1; D remains unclear. V dropped 5 bases and J dropped 3 bases, with 4 bases sitting between them. Germline values: CDR1 SNHLY, CDR2 FYNNEI. CDR3 length equals 11 residues. The CDR3 nucleotides read TGTGCCAGCAGTCCCTACACTGAAGCTTTCTTT. Translating it yields CASSPYTEAFF.

The chain is built from TRBV6-1 and TRBJ2-7; 13 nucleotides line up with TRBD2. There are 17 residues in the CDR3. The J segment lost 4 bases and the V segment lost 6 bases, leaving 12 bases of the junction unmatched. The germline V gene has CDR1 MNHNS and CDR2 SASEGT. The CDR3 reads CASRERGLAGKEYEQYF. CDR3 DNA: TGTGCCAGCAGGGAGAGGGGACTAGCGGGGAAAGAGTACGAGCAGTACTTC.

The sample holds a few counts of this clonotype. The chain is built from TRBV11-2 and TRBJ1-3; 7 positions agree with TRBD1. CDR3 length equals 17 residues. V lost 4 bases, J lost 2 bases, and 11 bases stayed unmatched. CDR1 is SGHAT and CDR2 is FQNNGV in the germline V gene. CDR3 loop: CASSWGHRGSPGNTIYF. The CDR3 bases are TGTGCCAGCAGCTGGGGGCACAGGGGTTCGCCTGGAAACACCATATATTTT.

This clonotype was found many times. This chain links TRBV2 with TRBJ1-2, with 8 bases lining up with TRBD1. J gave up 5 bases and V 10 bases, and 12 bases lay outside the gene matches. CDR1 SNHLY and CDR2 FYNNEI come from the germline V gene. This CDR3 comprises 14 residues. The CDR3: CAKQEGQELYGYTF. CDR3 DNA: TGTGCCAAACAGGAGGGACAGGAGCTATATGGCTACACCTTC.

This clonotype was seen many times. V and J are TRBV24-1 and TRBJ2-5; no clear D gene. The V end was cut by 0 bases, the J end by 3 bases, with 7 bases between. The CDR3 is 14 residues long. Germline lookup yields CDR1 KGHDR and CDR2 SFDVKD. The CDR3 protein is CATSDLHGEETQYF. The CDR3 DNA is TGTGCCACCAGTGATTTGCATGGGGAAGAGACCCAGTACTTC.

This clonotype occurred many times. The chain combines TRBV6-1 with TRBJ2-7; 11 nucleotides agree with TRBD1. CDR1 and CDR2 (germline): MNHNS, SASEGT. V lost 9 bases, J lost 5 bases, and 3 bases stayed unmatched. This CDR3 has 12 residues. CDR3 region: CASRTGGDEQYF. For the CDR3, the DNA is TGTGCCAGTAGGACAGGGGGCGACGAGCAGTACTTC.

The table lists this clonotype with many counts. The rearrangement joins TRBV30 to TRBJ2-1; D is tentatively TRBD1 or TRBD2 (6 bases each). The V gene lost 2 bases and the J gene lost 10 bases, with 15 bases spanning the gap. The CDR3 loop spans 13 amino acids. Germline V gives CDR1 GTSNPN, CDR2 SVGIG (reference sequence). As DNA, the CDR3 is TGTGCCTGGAGTAGGGGGATGGAGGGGGAGCAGTTCTTC. Its translation is CAWSRGMEGEQFF.

Notes on this clonotype: A read error may be the cause here, since a much bigger clone is one base away. The CDR3 does not end in the conserved phenylalanine or tryptophan, so this is likely a read error. The V gene is TRBV7-2, the J gene TRBJ2-6; TRBD1 matches at 11 bases. V shed 5 bases, J shed 9 bases, and the junction held 6 bases outside the gene matches. The CDR3 contains 15 residues. Germline CDR1 SGHTA, CDR2 FQGNSA. CDR3 residues: CASSPGQGGYNVLTI. The CDR3 bases are TGTGCCAGCAGCCCGGGACAGGGGGGTTACAACGTCCTGACTATC.

CDR3 coding DNA: TGCGCCAGCAGCTTGATGGGCCAACCTCAAGAGACCCAGTACTTC. Translating gives CASSLMGQPQETQYF. The chain couples TRBV5-1 to TRBJ2-5, with no clear D. Germline CDR1 reads SGHRS; CDR2 reads YFSETQ. The CDR3 covers 15 residues. V lost 1 base and J lost 2, with 12 bases in between.

The CDR3 DNA sequence: TGTGCCAGCAGTTCTGGACTAGCGGGGGGGTATTGGGATGAGCAGTTCTTC. Translating it yields CASSSGLAGGYWDEQFF. The chain uses TRBV12-3 or TRBV12-4 and TRBJ2-1, with 15 bases that match TRBD2. The trim removed 4 bases at V and 8 bases at J, leaving 9 bases unmatched. This CDR3 has 17 residues.

This clonotype was seen many times. The CDR3 here is CASSPDGSPTEQYF. The CDR3 DNA reads as TGTGCCAGCAGCCCGGACGGATCCCCGACGGAGCAGTACTTC. The J gene is TRBJ2-7, the V gene TRBV7-3; D not certain. Deletions cut 5 bases from V and 7 bases from J, with 18 bases between. This CDR3 has 14 residues. Germline CDR1 reads SGHTA; CDR2 reads FQGTGA. Combining the CDR3 with reference TRBV7-3 and TRBJ2-7 gives the whole variable domain GAGVSQTPSNKVTEKGKYVELRCDPISGHTALYWYRQSLGQGPEFLIYFQGTGAADDSGLPNDRFFAVRPEGSVSTLKIQRTERGDSAVYLCASSPDGSPTEQYFGPGTRLTVT.

The CDR3 here is CSANERINEQFF. For the CDR3, the DNA is TGCAGTGCTAATGAGCGGATCAATGAGCAGTTCTTC. The rearrangement joins TRBV20-1 to TRBJ2-1; D perhaps matches TRBD2 (5 bases). The germline CDR1 and CDR2 sequences are DFQATT and SNEGSKA (reference sequence). Between the trimmed V and J ends, which lost 4 bases and 6 bases, there was a span of 10 bases. The CDR3 sequence is 12 residues long.

This clonotype was found many times. This chain uses TRBV12-3 or TRBV12-4 with TRBJ2-5, with D unclear. Trimming removed 7 bases at V and 1 base at J, with 13 bases between. The CDR3 has 14 amino acids. This CDR3 reads CASTPVAAQETQYF. The CDR3, as DNA: TGTGCCAGCACCCCCGTGGCAGCCCAAGAGACCCAGTACTTC.

In its sample, this clonotype was seen many times. The genes are TRBV28 and TRBJ1-1; D is undetermined. CDR3 size: 13 residues. Trimming took 4 bases from V and 7 from J, leaving 13 bases between them. Germline CDR1 and CDR2: MDHEN and SYDVKM. CDR3 amino acids: CASSWTGLGEAFF. In DNA form, the CDR3 reads TGTGCCAGCAGTTGGACGGGCTTAGGTGAAGCTTTCTTT.

This clonotype was recorded many times. The chain recombines TRBV6-1 with TRBJ2-1; 11 nucleotides match TRBD2. CDR1 is MNHNS and CDR2 is SASEGT in the germline V gene. J lost 5 bases, V lost 6 bases, and 6 bases had no gene match. This CDR3 contains 15 residues. In DNA, the CDR3 is TGTGCCAGCAGATTACCGGGACTAGCGGACAATGAGCAGTTCTTC. Protein sequence: CASRLPGLADNEQFF.

This clonotype was found many times. The V gene is TRBV19, the J gene TRBJ1-1; 8 nucleotides agree with TRBD1. This CDR3 comprises 14 residues. V lost 6 bases and J lost 5; bases outside the gene matches: 8. The germline V gene encodes CDR1 LNHDA and CDR2 SQIVND (reference sequence). CDR3 in DNA: TGTGCCAGTAGGAGGACAGGGAGGGAAACTGAAGCTTTCTTT. Translated, it gives CASRRTGRETEAFF. The full variable domain, its missing parts supplied by reference TRBV19 and TRBJ1-1, is DGGITQSPKYLFRKEGQNVTLSCEQNLNHDAMYWYRQDPGQGLRLIYYSQIVNDFQKGDIAEGYSVSREKKESFPLTVTSAQKNPTAFYLCASRRTGRETEAFFGQGTRLTVV.

This clonotype was observed many times. This chain uses TRBV5-1 with TRBJ2-3, with TRBD2 identical over 9 bases. Germline CDR1 SGHRS, CDR2 YFSETQ. V lost 0 bases, J lost 7 bases, and 9 bases stayed unmatched. The CDR3 is made up of 16 amino acids. CDR3 region: CASSLAWRTSENTQYF. CDR3 sequence (DNA): TGCGCCAGCAGCTTGGCCTGGAGGACTAGCGAAAATACGCAGTATTTT. The whole variable domain, filled in from reference TRBV5-1 and TRBJ2-3, reads KAGVTQTPRYLIKTRGQQVTLSCSPISGHRSVSWYQQTPGQGLQFLFEYFSETQRNKGNFPGRFSGRQFSNSRSEMNVSTLELGDSALYLCASSLAWRTSENTQYFGPGTRLTVL.

This clonotype was seen once. This rearrangement joins TRBV2 to TRBJ1-2; D perhaps matches TRBD1 (5 bases). The V gene's germline CDR1 is SNHLY and CDR2 FYNNEI. Trimming removed 6 bases from V and 2 bases from J, with 13 bases in between. This CDR3 is 14 amino acids long. CDR3 protein: CASSRDGGNYGYTF. CDR3 bases: TGTGCCAGCAGCAGAGACGGGGGGAACTATGGCTACACCTTC.

This clonotype was seen repeatedly, ten times or more. This chain links TRBV20-1 with TRBJ2-7; D perhaps matches TRBD1 (6 bases). The ends were cut back, 6 bases at V and 2 bases at J, with 17 bases in the middle. This CDR3 spans 14 amino acids. Germline V gene lookup returns CDR1 DFQATT and CDR2 SNEGSKA (reference sequence). As DNA, the CDR3 is TGCAGTGCCACGACAGGAAATACCCCCTACGAGCAGTACTTC. It yields the protein CSATTGNTPYEQYF.

This clonotype has a count of ten or more. The V gene is TRBV10-3, the J gene TRBJ2-3; D gene ambiguous. Trimming stripped 0 bases from V and 2 bases from J, with 9 bases between. The CDR3 has 15 amino acids. The germline gives CDR1 ENHRY, CDR2 SYGVKD. CDR3 sequence reads: CAISESGSTTDTQYF. As DNA, the CDR3 is TGTGCCATCAGTGAGTCAGGCTCAACCACAGATACGCAGTATTTT.

In its sample, this clonotype was seen many times. The J gene is TRBJ2-2, the V gene TRBV7-2, with TRBD1 matching 8 bases. V lost 6 bases, J lost 3 bases, and 6 bases stayed unmatched. Germline V gene data show CDR1 as SGHTA and CDR2 as FQGNSA. The CDR3 length is 15 residues. CDR3 sequence reads: CASSGGQAYTGELFF. CDR3 sequence (DNA): TGTGCCAGCAGTGGGGGACAGGCGTACACCGGGGAGCTGTTTTTT.